This TCR beta chain is from a study of blood T cell repertoires in COVID-19. Study-wide background: PBMCs, B-cell-depleted T cells, or T cells were the source of the cDNA or gDNA that made up the material.

Trimming took 5 bases from V and 8 from J, leaving 27 bases between them. In germline, CDR1 is MGHRA, CDR2 YSYEKL. This CDR3 contains 18 residues. Libraries were prepared by immunoSEQ multiplex PCR; TCRdb keeps only in-frame clonotypes and omits some of them. This table holds 130,000 to 150,000 clones, roughly 81% found once. The chain has TRBV4-1 and TRBJ1-4; D gene ambiguous. The sequenced sample was peripheral blood. This TCR was sampled from a human donor with acute or convalescent COVID-19. The donor label of this sample is uncertain. The CDR3 nucleotides read TGCGCCAGCAGCATACGACCGCAACTAAATCTTTGGCGAGAAAAACTGTTTTTT. Amino acid sequence: CASSIRPQLNLWREKLFF.